The 14 T cell receptor beta chains below were found in one sample sequenced in a study of blood T cells in healthy people across ages. The authors ran a second PCR of roughly 6 to 11 cycles using a sample-barcoded 5' primer and a J-beta primer mix. One entry per CDR3 protein results from TCRdb running MiXCR on the 5' RACE reads. This table holds roughly 1.5 million distinct CDR3 sequences, roughly 43% found once. The material sequenced was blood. Receptors were obtained from a woman aged 18-30 years in good health.

V gene TRBV11-2 combines with J gene TRBJ1-1; TRBD1 matches 12 bases. V lost 2 bases, J lost 5 bases, and 15 bases stayed unmatched. Germline CDR1 is SGHAT and CDR2 is FQNNGV. The CDR3 has 19 residues. CDR3 loop: CASSLWDRGRSAPRTEAFF. The CDR3 region has the DNA TGTGCCAGCAGCTTATGGGACAGGGGGCGTTCGGCCCCGAGGACTGAAGCTTTCTTT.

This clonotype was detected a few times. This chain uses TRBV7-2 with TRBJ2-4; D uncertain. There are 14 residues in the CDR3. V was shortened by 2 bases and J by 8 bases, with 13 bases between the two germline ends. The germline V gene has CDR1 SGHTA and CDR2 FQGNSA. Written as DNA, the CDR3 is TGTGCCAGCAGCTTACCCCGAAGGTCCCACATTCAGTACTTC. As protein: CASSLPRRSHIQYF.

The chain recombines TRBV7-2 with TRBJ2-1; 9 bases are a match to TRBD2. Germline V gives CDR1 SGHTA, CDR2 FQGNSA. V was clipped by 1 base and J by 0 bases; unmatched bases: 10. CDR3 size: 19 residues. The CDR3 protein is CASSLVLAGSPSSYNEQFF. The CDR3 DNA reads TGTGCCAGCAGCTTAGTCCTAGCGGGGTCCCCGAGCTCCTACAATGAGCAGTTCTTC.

The rearrangement links TRBV6-2 or TRBV6-3 to TRBJ1-5; D unresolved. Germline assignment: CDR1 MNHEY and CDR2 SVGEGT. Trimming cost V 1 base and J 6 bases, with 10 bases left between them. The CDR3 totals 14 residues. The chain's CDR3 is CASSYFTLGQPQHF. The CDR3 coding sequence is TGTGCCAGCAGTTACTTCACGCTGGGTCAGCCCCAGCATTTT.

The gene calls are TRBV15 and TRBJ2-1, with 10 bases matching TRBD2. The J segment lost 5 bases and the V segment lost 3 bases, leaving 1 base of the junction unmatched. There are 14 residues in the CDR3. CDR1 and CDR2 (germline): LNHNV, YYDKDF (reference sequence). CDR3 protein: CATSRLAGDNEQFF. CDR3 DNA sequence: TGTGCCACCAGCAGGCTAGCGGGAGACAATGAGCAGTTCTTC.

The chain links TRBV4-2 to TRBJ2-1, with a possible D match to TRBD2 (6 bases). The germline gives CDR1 LGHNA, CDR2 YNFKEQ. Trimming shortened V by 4 bases and J by 3 bases, and 13 bases separated the two germline ends. The CDR3 has 15 residues. The CDR3 loop is CASSRRLDGYNEQFF. The CDR3 bases are TGTGCCAGCAGCCGCCGACTAGACGGCTACAATGAGCAGTTCTTC.

The chain recombines TRBV27 with TRBJ1-1; no firm D call. The V end was cut by 2 bases, the J end by 2 bases, with 9 bases between. From germline, CDR1 is MNHEY and CDR2 SMNVEV (reference sequence). The CDR3 runs to 14 residues. As DNA, the CDR3 is TGTGCCAGCAGTTTACTGTTGGGCAACACTGAAGCTTTCTTT. Protein sequence: CASSLLLGNTEAFF.

Comments on this clonotype: At one of its ends the junction is not consistent with the germline gene, which may arise from a read error. The chain couples TRBV4-1 to TRBJ2-4; 11 nucleotides line up with TRBD1. Germline-derived CDR1 and CDR2 are MGHRA and YSYEKL. The CDR3 is 16 residues long. This chain's CDR3 is CTSSHTSGTGGNIQYF. CDR3 DNA sequence: TGCACCAGCAGCCACACCTCCGGGACAGGGGGGAACATTCAGTACTTC.

V usage is TRBV3-1 and J usage is TRBJ1-1, with TRBD1 identical over 8 bases. In germline, CDR1 is LGHDT, CDR2 YNNKEL (reference sequence). Losses at the gene ends were 7 bases for V and 3 bases for J; bases not matched to a gene: 7. This CDR3 region has 14 residues. The CDR3 nucleotides read TGTGCCAGCACTCTGGCACAGGGGGACACTGAAGCTTTCTTT. It codes for CASTLAQGDTEAFF.

This clonotype was detected ten times or more. The V call is TRBV2, the J call TRBJ2-5; TRBD2 is a possible D gene (5 bases). The CDR3 extends over 14 amino acids. V shed 1 base and J shed 5 bases, with 11 bases lying between them. Germline assignment: CDR1 SNHLY and CDR2 FYNNEI. DNA for the CDR3: TGTGCCAGCAGTGAAGGTTACACGGGGGAGACCCAGTACTTC. This gives the protein CASSEGYTGETQYF. Full variable domain (remainder filled in from reference TRBV2 and TRBJ2-5): EPEVTQTPSHQVTQMGQEVILRCVPISNHLYFYWYRQILGQKVEFLVSFYNNEISEKSEIFDDQFSVERPDGSNFTLKIRSTKLEDSAMYFCASSEGYTGETQYFGPGTRLLVL.

The CDR3 loop is CSARDRTGNTEAFF. Here the CDR3 DNA reads TGCAGTGCTAGAGATCGGACAGGGAACACTGAAGCTTTCTTT. The chain recombines TRBV20-1 with TRBJ1-1, with TRBD1 identical over 7 bases. With V trimmed by 0 bases and J by 1 base, 2 bases remained unmatched. This CDR3 comprises 14 residues. Looked up from germline, CDR1 is DFQATT and CDR2 is SNEGSKA (reference sequence).

V is TRBV6-5 and J is TRBJ1-2, with 7 bases identical to TRBD1. The junction had 6 bases not matched to a gene; V was cut back by 2 bases and J by 6 bases. Germline V CDR1 and CDR2: MNHEY, SVGAGI. The CDR3 contains 14 residues. CDR3 in DNA: TGTGCCAGCAGTTACGGCAGGGGGGTCCATGGCTACACCTTC. Translated, it gives CASSYGRGVHGYTF.

The rearrangement links TRBV4-3 to TRBJ2-5, with a possible D match to TRBD2 (8 bases). Trimming stripped 4 bases from V and 3 bases from J, with 24 bases between. Germline CDR1 LGHNA, CDR2 YSLEER. CDR3 size: 18 residues. The DNA of the CDR3 is TGCGCCAGCAGCCGAAAGGTCAGGGGGGCGGGGGGAGAAGAGACCCAGTACTTC. Protein sequence: CASSRKVRGAGGEETQYF.

The V call is TRBV9, the J call TRBJ2-3, with D possibly being TRBD2 (6 bases). Trimming removed 4 bases from V and 10 bases from J, with 19 bases in between. The CDR3 length is 14 residues. Germline V gene lookup returns CDR1 SGDLS and CDR2 YYNGEE. The CDR3 DNA is TGTGCCAGCAGCTCTTCTGGGGAGGTCATAGCGCAGTATTTT. Translated, it gives CASSSSGEVIAQYF. Based on the CDR3 plus reference TRBV9 and TRBJ2-3, the full variable domain is DSGVTQTPKHLITATGQRVTLRCSPRSGDLSVYWYQQSLDQGLQFLIQYYNGEERAKGNILERFSAQQFPDLHSELNLSSLELGDSALYFCASSSSGEVIAQYFGPGTRLTVL.